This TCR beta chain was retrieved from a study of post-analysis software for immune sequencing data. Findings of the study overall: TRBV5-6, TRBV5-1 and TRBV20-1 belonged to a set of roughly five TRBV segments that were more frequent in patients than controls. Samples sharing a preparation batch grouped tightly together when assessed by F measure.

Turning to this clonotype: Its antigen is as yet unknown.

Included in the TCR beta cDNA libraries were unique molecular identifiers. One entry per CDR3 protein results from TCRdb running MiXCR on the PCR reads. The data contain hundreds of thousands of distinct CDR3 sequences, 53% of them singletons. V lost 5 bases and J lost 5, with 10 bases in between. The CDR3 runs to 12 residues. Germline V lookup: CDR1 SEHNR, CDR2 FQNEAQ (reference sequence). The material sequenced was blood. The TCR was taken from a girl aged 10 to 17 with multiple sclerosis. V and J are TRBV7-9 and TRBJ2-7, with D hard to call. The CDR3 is CASSRTPNEQYF. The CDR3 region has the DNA TGTGCCAGCAGCCGGACCCCTAACGAGCAGTACTTC.